Included here is one T cell receptor beta chain sequence, with context. This entry is derived from a study of T cell changes during pregnancy in multiple sclerosis. This table comes from immunoSEQ multiplex PCR, and its TCRdb copy is limited to in-frame clones, with some not included. Here the sample spans approximately 43,000 clones, roughly 93% being singletons. Deletions cut 2 bases from V and 5 bases from J, with 7 bases between. The CDR3 extends over 13 amino acids. CDR1 SEHNR and CDR2 FQNEAQ come from the germline V gene (reference sequence). The sample here was CD8+ T cells from peripheral blood mononuclear cells, taken after pregnancy. The rearrangement uses TRBV7-9 and TRBJ2-1; no clear D. The TCR comes from a female donor with multiple sclerosis, enrolled in a pregnancy study. CDR3 coding DNA: TGTGCCAGCAGCTTACCTCCCCACAATGAGCAGTTCTTC. The encoded protein is CASSLPPHNEQFF.